The rows below give T cell receptor beta chains drawn from one sample of a study of cytomegalovirus exposure and HLA in healthy donors. The data were produced by immunoSEQ multiplex PCR, yet TCRdb's version contains in-frame clones alone and is incomplete. This repertoire shows about 180,000 clones, 75% to 85% found once; its top ten account for 1.5% to 2%. The sample consisted of PBMCs. Receptor source: a man between 18 and 35 years old in good health and CMV-seronegative. CDR3s include the opening cysteine and the closing phenylalanine or tryptophan. Fields, in order: D gene, clone size, J gene, V gene, CDR3 DNA, CDR3 protein. The D gene is left open where the match is weak. Size values are once, few and many counts, or a class for expanded clones, and some rows have none.

>TRBD2|NA|TRBJ2-3|TRBV13
TGTGCCAGCAGCCCGCCTTGGACTAGCGGGAGTGCAGATACGCAGTATTTT
CASSPPWTSGSADTQYF
>TRBD2|NA|TRBJ2-7|TRBV7-9
TGTGCCAGCAGCGCCGGGACTAGCGGGGACCACTACGAGCAGTACTTC
CASSAGTSGDHYEQYF
>NA|NA|TRBJ1-6|TRBV5-6
TGTGCCAGCAGCGACAGTAATAATTCACCCCTCCACTTT
CASSDSNNSPLHF
>NA|NA|TRBJ2-3|TRBV5-8
TGTGCCAGCAGCTTGGGTAGTCTCCCCACAGATACGCAGTATTTT
CASSLGSLPTDTQYF
>NA|NA|TRBJ2-7|TRBV4-1
TGCGCCAGCAGCCAAACCACAGGGCAGGGAACCTACGAGCAGTACTTC
CASSQTTGQGTYEQYF
>NA|NA|TRBJ1-2|TRBV29-1
TGCAGCGCGGGGGGAGGGTTTAACGGCTACACCTTC
CSAGGGFNGYTF
>NA|NA|TRBJ1-4|TRBV28
TGTGCCAGCAGTTTAACGGGGGAGCCTAATGAAAAACTGTTTTTT
CASSLTGEPNEKLFF
>NA|NA|TRBJ2-5|TRBV28
TGTGCCAGCAGCCTATCAGGACAGCAAGAGACCCAGTACTTC
CASSLSGQQETQYF
>NA|few|TRBJ1-4|TRBV7-6
TGTGCCAGCAGCCCCCAGTCCTTCGGCGGCCAAAAACTGTTTTTT
CASSPQSFGGQKLFF
>TRBD1|few|TRBJ1-1|TRBV7-3
TGTGCCAGCAGCTACAGGGGCACTGAAGCTTTCTTT
CASSYRGTEAFF
>NA|once|TRBJ2-7|TRBV7-9
TGTGCCAGCAGCCCTAGCTCCTACGAGCAGTACTTC
CASSPSSYEQYF
>TRBD2|NA|TRBJ2-5|TRBV27
TGTGCCAGCAGTTTAACTAGCGGGAGGTCCTTTGGTGAGACCCAGTACTTC
CASSLTSGRSFGETQYF
>TRBD2|few|TRBJ2-5|TRBV2
TGTGCCAGCAGTGGATCCAGCGGGGGGGGCGGGACCCAGTACTTC
CASSGSSGGGGTQYF
>NA|NA|TRBJ2-1|TRBV5-4
TGTGCCAGCAGTACGACAGATAATGAGCAGTTCTTC
CASSTTDNEQFF
>TRBD1|NA|TRBJ2-6|TRBV7-9
TGTGCCAGCAGCAAGAGCGACAGGGTTGCTGGGGCCAACGTCCTGACTTTC
CASSKSDRVAGANVLTF
>NA|few|TRBJ2-3|TRBV7-2
TGTGCCAGCAGCTCCCGACGGAGCTCCCATACGCAGTATTTT
CASSSRRSSHTQYF
>TRBD1|NA|TRBJ1-5|TRBV28
TGTGCCAGCAGTCACCTAGGACAGGGATCAAATCAGCCCCAGCATTTT
CASSHLGQGSNQPQHF
>NA|few|TRBJ1-1|TRBV27
TGTGCCAGCAGTTTATCTTGGAGGGGCACTGAAGCTTTCTTT
CASSLSWRGTEAFF
>NA|once|TRBJ2-5|TRBV10-2
TGCGCCAGCAGACAGAAAGAGACCCAGTACTTC
CASRQKETQYF
>NA|few|TRBJ1-5|TRBV28
TGTGCCAGCAGTTCGGACAGTAGCAATCAGCCCCAGCATTTT
CASSSDSSNQPQHF
>NA|few|TRBJ1-6|TRBV5-8
TGTGCCAGCAAGAGGGATCCCTATAATTCACCCCTCCACTTT
CASKRDPYNSPLHF
>NA|NA|TRBJ1-1|TRBV6-4
TGTGCCAGCAGGACGGACTCCGGGGCCGGGGGCACTGAAGCTTTCTTT
CASRTDSGAGGTEAFF
>NA|once|TRBJ2-1|TRBV6-5
TGTGCCAGCAGTTACTCCCCCCCCCTAGTGTATGAGCAGTTCTTC
CASSYSPPLVYEQFF
>NA|NA|TRBJ2-7|TRBV6-5
TGTGCCAGCAGTTACAGTGGAAGGACTACCCTCGAAGAGCAGTACTTC
CASSYSGRTTLEEQYF
>NA|NA|TRBJ1-1|TRBV29-1
TGCAGCGTTGAAGGCAGGATGAACACTGAAGCTTTCTTT
CSVEGRMNTEAFF
>TRBD2|NA|TRBJ2-1|TRBV28
TGTGCCAGCAGGACCAGTACCGGGACTAGCGGGAGGGAGTACAATGAGCAGTTCTTC
CASRTSTGTSGREYNEQFF
>NA|NA|TRBJ1-1|TRBV29-1
TGCAGCGTTGTTGGTCAACCCGGCACTGAAGCTTTCTTT
CSVVGQPGTEAFF
>TRBD2|NA|TRBJ2-2|TRBV6-5
TGTGCCAGCGCCTTAGCGGGAGCGACCGGGGAGCTGTTTTTT
CASALAGATGELFF
>TRBD2|NA|TRBJ2-1|TRBV29-1
TGCAGCGTTGTTGGTAGCGGGGGGACAACTTACAATGAGCAGTTCTTC
CSVVGSGGTTYNEQFF
>NA|NA|TRBJ2-2|TRBV2
TGTGCCAGCAGTGAACAGGCAGCGAACACCGGGGAGCTGTTTTTT
CASSEQAANTGELFF
>NA|NA|TRBJ1-5|TRBV15
TGTGCCACCAGCAGAGTCGCGGGTCGCAGCAATCAGCCCCAGCATTTT
CATSRVAGRSNQPQHF
>NA|few|TRBJ2-7|TRBV9
TGTGCCAGCAGCGTAGGGGGGGGTCTGGGGGCTTCCTACGAGCAGTACTTC
CASSVGGGLGASYEQYF
>NA|NA|TRBJ2-7|TRBV6-1
TGTGCCAGCAGTGGTCGGAGGGGCCCCTACGAGCAGTACTTC
CASSGRRGPYEQYF
>NA|NA|TRBJ1-4|TRBV10-2
TGCGCCAGCAGTGAGGGCAGGCCCGACCTTGAAAAACTGTTTTTT
CASSEGRPDLEKLFF
>TRBD1|once|TRBJ1-2|TRBV28
TGTGCCAGCAGTCGGGACAGGTTAAATTGGGGCTACACCTTC
CASSRDRLNWGYTF
>TRBD2|NA|TRBJ2-7|TRBV5-6
TGTGCCAGCAGCTACCCGCGCCCGGGACTAGCGGCTCAATTTTACTTC
CASSYPRPGLAAQFYF
>NA|NA|TRBJ2-1|TRBV5-1
TGCGCCAGCAGCCTACTAGTCCATGAGCAGTTCTTC
CASSLLVHEQFF
>TRBD2|NA|TRBJ2-1|TRBV14
TGTGCCAGCAGCCAAGAAGGTCTCCTAGCGGGGGGCAATGAGCAGTTCTTC
CASSQEGLLAGGNEQFF
>NA|NA|TRBJ1-4|TRBV30
TGTGCCTGGAGTGTAACAGGTGAAAAACTGTTTTTT
CAWSVTGEKLFF
>TRBD1|once|TRBJ1-6|TRBV9
TGTGCCAGCAGCGTATTGGACAGGGGTGATTCACCCCTCCACTTT
CASSVLDRGDSPLHF
>TRBD1|NA|TRBJ1-2|TRBV27
TGTGCCAGCAGTCCACCCGGGACAGGGGGCGATGGCTACACCTTC
CASSPPGTGGDGYTF
>TRBD1|few|TRBJ2-7|TRBV15
TGTGCCACCAGCAGGGGACAGATCTACGAGCAGTACTTC
CATSRGQIYEQYF
>TRBD1|NA|TRBJ2-3|TRBV9
TGTGCCAGCAGCGTGCCCTCAGGGGGAGCAGATACGCAGTATTTT
CASSVPSGGADTQYF
>TRBD2|NA|TRBJ2-1|TRBV6-1
TGTGCCAGCAGTGTGGGACGGGAGGTGGGTGAGCAGTTCTTC
CASSVGREVGEQFF
>TRBD1|NA|TRBJ1-1|TRBV7-9
TGTGCCAGCAGCGCTGGGCGAGACAGGGGGCAGGCTTTCTTT
CASSAGRDRGQAFF
>TRBD2|NA|TRBJ2-2|TRBV6-1
TGTGCCAGCAGTGAATGGGGCGGGGGGCACACCGGGGAGCTGTTTTTT
CASSEWGGGHTGELFF
>TRBD1|NA|TRBJ1-5|TRBV11-2
TGTGCCAGCAGCTTGGGACAGGGGGGACAGCCCCAGCATTTT
CASSLGQGGQPQHF
>NA|NA|TRBJ1-3|TRBV25-1
TGTGCCAGCAGTGAATTAGGACAGACACCTCACTCTGGAAACACCATATATTTT
CASSELGQTPHSGNTIYF
>NA|NA|TRBJ1-3|TRBV7-9
TGTGCCAGCAGCTTAAGTGCGAGGAGACTTGGAAACACCATATATTTT
CASSLSARRLGNTIYF
>NA|NA|TRBJ1-5|TRBV4-1
TGCGCCAGCAGCCAAGGCCCCAGGGGTCAGCCCCAGCATTTT
CASSQGPRGQPQHF
>TRBD2|NA|TRBJ2-7|TRBV5-1
TGCGCCAGCAGCTTGGGCGGGGGGGGTATCGAGCAGTACTTC
CASSLGGGGIEQYF
>NA|NA|TRBJ1-1|TRBV18
TGTGCCAGCTCACCTCGGGCAGGGGACACTGAAGCTTTCTTT
CASSPRAGDTEAFF
>TRBD2|NA|TRBJ2-3|TRBV7-9
TGTGCCAGCAGCTCAGTAGCGGGTACGCAGTATTTT
CASSSVAGTQYF
>NA|NA|TRBJ1-5|TRBV4-2
TGTGCCAGCAGCCCCCAGGGGTCTCATAGCAATCAGCCCCAGCATTTT
CASSPQGSHSNQPQHF
>NA|NA|TRBJ2-3|TRBV5-1
TGCGCCAGCAACTCGGGACTTTTGACCCCTCCCACAGATACGCAGTATTTT
CASNSGLLTPPTDTQYF
>TRBD1|NA|TRBJ1-5|TRBV18
TGTGCCAGCTCACCACCGGGACAGGGTAATCAGCCCCAGCATTTT
CASSPPGQGNQPQHF
>TRBD1|NA|TRBJ1-6|TRBV2
TGTGCCAGCAGGGACAGGGGAACAAATTCACCCCTCCACTTT
CASRDRGTNSPLHF
>NA|NA|TRBJ1-5|TRBV25-1
TGTGCCAGCAGCCGCCGGACAGTACGTAATCAGCCCCAGCATTTT
CASSRRTVRNQPQHF
>TRBD2|NA|TRBJ2-7|TRBV9
TGTGCCAGCAGCCCTAGCGGGGGTTCCTACGAGCAGTACTTC
CASSPSGGSYEQYF
>NA|NA|TRBJ1-2|TRBV18
TGTGCCAGCTCACGACTACGACAGGCAATAGATAACTATGGCTACACCTTC
CASSRLRQAIDNYGYTF